This is a list of T cell receptor beta chains from one sample in a study of blood T cells in healthy people across ages. Using its own MiXCR run on the 5' RACE reads, TCRdb lists one record per CDR3 protein. The table lists roughly 1.5 million distinct CDR3 sequences, about 42% of them singletons. The sequencing sample was made of blood. These receptors came from a young woman in good health. CDR3s include the opening cysteine and the closing phenylalanine or tryptophan. A D gene is named only where the DNA matches it firmly.

v_gene	j_gene	d_gene	CDR3aa
TRBV7-2	TRBJ2-7	-	CASSLEGGASYEQYF
TRBV11-2	TRBJ2-5	TRBD1	CASSARDRGRLEQYF
TRBV20-1	TRBJ2-5	-	CSAIGSRYENEETQYF
TRBV11-1	TRBJ2-1	-	CASSLGGERKKADEQFF
TRBV9	TRBJ1-1	-	CASSVTSGTTITEAFF
TRBV5-1	TRBJ2-5	-	CASSASGQETQYF
TRBV11-3	TRBJ2-2	-	CASSYHGTPTGELFF
TRBV6-5	TRBJ1-5	-	CASSTGQGHQPQHF
TRBV6-5	TRBJ2-3	-	CASRYRPWGSDTQYF
TRBV6-1	TRBJ2-5	-	CASTSETQYF
TRBV30	-	TRBD2	CAWIDGTRRDNEQYF
TRBV4-1	TRBJ2-3	TRBD2	CASRGSGGAGTQYF
TRBV12-3/TRBV12-4	TRBJ2-3	TRBD1	CASTNPGTGVPDTQYF
TRBV2	TRBJ1-2	TRBD1	CASSEPGQGRQGYTF
TRBV4-3	TRBJ2-3	-	CASSQDYAGGPERYF
TRBV20-1	TRBJ2-7	-	CSARPGRNEEQYF
TRBV12-3/TRBV12-4	TRBJ1-3	TRBD1	CASRDRGRLVRNTIYF
TRBV7-9	TRBJ1-4	-	CASSLARSSNEKLFF
TRBV24-1	TRBJ2-1	TRBD2	CATSDPGGLGYNEQFF
TRBV6-6	TRBJ1-1	-	CASSDRSYAEAFF
TRBV9	TRBJ2-7	-	CASSVEGGSGYEQYF
TRBV29-1	TRBJ1-2	-	CSVESELYGYTF
TRBV20-1	TRBJ1-2	-	CSATGVFDYGYTF
TRBV4-3	TRBJ2-3	-	CASSQVGRKAYF
TRBV6-2/TRBV6-3	TRBJ2-1	-	CASSYASPGSYNEQFF
TRBV20-1	-	-	CSARLEAPETQYF
TRBV12-3/TRBV12-4	TRBJ2-1	-	CASSLTRGGYNEQFF
TRBV28	TRBJ1-5	-	CASSLGSTGHQPQHF
TRBV15	TRBJ1-2	TRBD1	CATSRAGQGAYGYTF
TRBV20-1	TRBJ1-1	-	CSARDHTRHMNTEAFF
TRBV7-8	TRBJ2-3	TRBD2	CASSVSGSSDTQYF
TRBV27	TRBJ2-2	-	CASSLVPSISGELFF
TRBV20-1	TRBJ2-5	-	CSAPTRRGGEQYF
TRBV6-5	TRBJ1-2	TRBD1	CASSHYTGDYGYTF
TRBV20-1	TRBJ1-5	TRBD1	CSAGDQGGNQPQHF
TRBV18	TRBJ2-1	-	CASSPSLSPNNEQFF
TRBV4-2	TRBJ2-3	-	CASSWDFSSTDTQYF
TRBV7-2	TRBJ2-1	TRBD2	CASSLAALGGGSYNEQFF
TRBV20-1	-	-	CSARLRALQETQYF
TRBV5-1	TRBJ2-1	TRBD2	CASREGGSSGNEQFF
TRBV4-3	TRBJ1-5	-	CASSQERDYYQPQHF
TRBV9	TRBJ1-1	TRBD1	CASSANDRANTEAFF
TRBV7-9	TRBJ1-1	-	CASEKNLENTEAFF
TRBV7-9	TRBJ1-2	-	CASSLVWQGNRWDGYTF
TRBV4-2	TRBJ2-6	-	CASSQDPDKSSGANVLTF
TRBV7-9	TRBJ2-7	TRBD1	CASSLAGQEFKQYF
TRBV5-1	TRBJ1-1	-	CASSEPQNTEAFF
TRBV7-3	TRBJ2-1	TRBD2	CASSKSLAGVLNEQFF
TRBV24-1	TRBJ2-3	-	CATSDLEMPDTQYF
TRBV11-2	-	-	CASSLGIYQETQFF
TRBV5-6	TRBJ2-1	TRBD2	CASSPFGTSGTNKQFF
TRBV12-3/TRBV12-4	TRBJ2-4	-	CASSVGAQSRSNIQYF
TRBV6-6	TRBJ2-7	TRBD1	CASSHLGQNYEQYF
TRBV6-1	TRBJ2-1	TRBD2	CASSEAVTGLAGYNEQFF